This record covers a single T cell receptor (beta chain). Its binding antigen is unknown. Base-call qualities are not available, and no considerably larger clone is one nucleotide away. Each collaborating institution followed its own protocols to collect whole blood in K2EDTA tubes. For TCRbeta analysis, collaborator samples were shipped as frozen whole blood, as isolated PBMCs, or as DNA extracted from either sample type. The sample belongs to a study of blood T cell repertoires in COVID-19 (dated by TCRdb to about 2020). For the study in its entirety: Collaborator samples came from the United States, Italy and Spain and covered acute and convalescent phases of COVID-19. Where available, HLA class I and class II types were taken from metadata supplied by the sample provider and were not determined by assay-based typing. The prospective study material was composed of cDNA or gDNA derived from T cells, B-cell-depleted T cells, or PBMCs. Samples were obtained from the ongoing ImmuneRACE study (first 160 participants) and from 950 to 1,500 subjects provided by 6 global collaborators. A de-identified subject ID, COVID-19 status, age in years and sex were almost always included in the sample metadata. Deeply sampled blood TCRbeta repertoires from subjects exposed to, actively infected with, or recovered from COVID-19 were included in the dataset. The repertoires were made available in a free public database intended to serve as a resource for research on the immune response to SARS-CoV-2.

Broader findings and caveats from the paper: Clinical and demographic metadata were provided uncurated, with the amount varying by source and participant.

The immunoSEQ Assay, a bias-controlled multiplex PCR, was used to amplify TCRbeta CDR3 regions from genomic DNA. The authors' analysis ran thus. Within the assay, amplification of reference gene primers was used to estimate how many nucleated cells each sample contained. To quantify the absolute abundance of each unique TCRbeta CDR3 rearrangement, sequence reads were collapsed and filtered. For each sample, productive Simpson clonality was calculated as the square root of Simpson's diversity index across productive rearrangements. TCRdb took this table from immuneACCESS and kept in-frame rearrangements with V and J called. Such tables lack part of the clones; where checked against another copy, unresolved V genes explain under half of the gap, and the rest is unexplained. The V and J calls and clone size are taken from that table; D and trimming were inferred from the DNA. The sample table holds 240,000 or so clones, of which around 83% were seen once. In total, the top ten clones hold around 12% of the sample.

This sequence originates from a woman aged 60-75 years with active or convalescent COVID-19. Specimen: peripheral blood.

The DNA reads as follows: TGTGCCAGCAGTGAAGTCGGGGGGTCTAGGAACACTGAAGCTTTCTTT. This sequence encodes CASSEVGGSRNTEAFF. The sequence is built from TRBV25-1 and TRBJ1-1; D gene: possibly TRBD1, on 5 matching bases. The CDR3 sequence holds 16 residues, the cysteine and phenylalanine included. The read is trimmed to its CDR3 DNA, 48 bases read in frame from base 1. V is reduced by 2 bases and J by 1 base, leaving a spacing of 14 bases between them. The germline V gene encodes CDR1 MGHDK and CDR2 SYGVNS.